The 20 T cell receptor beta chains below all came from one sample that was sequenced in a study of chemoradiotherapy in HPV16-positive cancers. Clones were sequenced by immunoSEQ multiplex PCR, and TCRdb holds only the in-frame ones, with some missing. Of 25,000 to 35,000 clones listed, about 87% are singletons. The sample here was blood, taken from a patient who underwent chemoradiotherapy. These receptors came from a human donor with HPV-associated anogenital cancer.

The CDR3 bases are TGTGCCAGCAGTGGGGCTAGCGGCTACGAGCAGTACTTC. Translating it yields CASSGASGYEQYF. V is TRBV2 and J is TRBJ2-7, with TRBD2 matching over 7 bases. The CDR3 covers 13 residues. Looked up from germline, CDR1 is SNHLY and CDR2 is FYNNEI. V lost 4 bases and J lost 3; bases outside the gene matches: 3.

This chain links TRBV7-2 with TRBJ2-7, with 8 bases lining up with TRBD1. Germline CDR1 SGHTA, CDR2 FQGNSA. Trimming removed 1 base from V and 4 bases from J; junction bases left unmatched: 3. The CDR3 is made up of 14 amino acids. The CDR3 loop is CASSLETGVYEQYF. The CDR3, as DNA: TGTGCCAGCAGCTTAGAGACAGGGGTATACGAGCAGTACTTC.

The chain recombines TRBV2 with TRBJ2-1, with 7 bases identical to TRBD1. Germline loops: CDR1 SNHLY, CDR2 FYNNEI. The CDR3 contains 12 residues. V gave up 7 bases and J gave up 9 bases; unmatched junction bases: 6. The CDR3 region is CASTDNRGEQFF. CDR3 sequence (DNA): TGTGCCAGCACTGATAACAGGGGTGAGCAGTTCTTC. The whole variable domain, remainder taken from reference TRBV2 and TRBJ2-1, is EPEVTQTPSHQVTQMGQEVILRCVPISNHLYFYWYRQILGQKVEFLVSFYNNEISEKSEIFDDQFSVERPDGSNFTLKIRSTKLEDSAMYFCASTDNRGEQFFGPGTRLTVL.

The CDR3 sequence: CASSLSTGNTIYF. The CDR3 region has the DNA TGTGCCAGCAGCTTAAGCACTGGAAACACCATATATTTT. The V gene is TRBV7-3, the J gene TRBJ1-3; D is undetermined. The CDR3 totals 13 residues. CDR1 SGHTA and CDR2 FQGTGA come from the germline V gene. V was shortened by 1 base and J by 2 bases, with 3 bases between the two germline ends.

This rearrangement joins TRBV5-6 to TRBJ1-2; 9 nucleotides align to TRBD1. CDR1 SGHDT and CDR2 YYEEEE come from the germline V gene. The CDR3 length is 13 residues. J was trimmed by 12 bases and V by 1 base; bases with no gene match: 7. This chain's CDR3 is CASSLSRTGEDTF. CDR3 sequence (DNA): TGTGCCAGCAGCTTGTCCCGGACAGGGGAGGACACCTTC. The full variable domain, its missing parts supplied by reference TRBV5-6 and TRBJ1-2, is DAGVTQSPTHLIKTRGQQVTLRCSPKSGHDTVSWYQQALGQGPQFIFQYYEEEERQRGNFPDRFSGHQFPNYSSELNVNALLLGDSALYLCASSLSRTGEDTFGSGTRLTVV.

This sequence joins TRBV11-3 and TRBJ2-2; D gene ambiguous. The CDR3 runs 12 residues. V shed 5 bases and J shed 2 bases, with 3 bases lying between them. CDR1 is SGHNT, CDR2 YENEEA, per germline. The CDR3 here is CASSVNTGELFF. As DNA, the CDR3 is TGTGCCAGCAGCGTAAACACCGGGGAGCTGTTTTTT.

V usage is TRBV6-9 and J usage is TRBJ1-1; 8 bases map to TRBD1. The CDR3 runs 15 residues. V gave up 3 bases and J gave up 5 bases; unmatched junction bases: 8. The germline V gene has CDR1 MNHGY and CDR2 SVAAGI. Written as DNA, the CDR3 is TGTGCCAGCAGTTACTCGAGGACAGGGACGACTGAAGCTTTCTTT. This gives the protein CASSYSRTGTTEAFF.

This chain connects TRBV28 to TRBJ2-7, with D unclear. The CDR3 loop spans 16 amino acids. The germline V and J ends were trimmed by 2 bases and 3 bases, with 17 bases remaining between them. CDR1 and CDR2 from the germline V gene are MDHEN and SYDVKM. CDR3 in amino acids: CASSLPQTVGDYEQYF. CDR3 bases: TGTGCCAGCAGTTTACCCCAGACCGTAGGAGACTACGAGCAGTACTTC.

The gene calls are TRBV5-4 and TRBJ1-4; D remains ambiguous. This CDR3 has 12 amino acids. Germline CDR1 and CDR2: SGHNT and YYREEE (reference sequence). Trimming shortened V by 5 bases and J by 5 bases, and 7 bases separated the two germline ends. The CDR3 sequence is CASSHKNEKLFF. CDR3 coding DNA: TGTGCCAGCAGTCACAAGAATGAAAAACTGTTTTTT.

This clone was seen once. The rearrangement joins TRBV6-6 to TRBJ1-5; no clear D gene. The germline V and J ends were trimmed by 2 bases and 4 bases, with 3 bases remaining between them. Germline assignment: CDR1 MNHNY and CDR2 SVGAGI (reference sequence). The CDR3 has 12 amino acids. CDR3 loop: CASSYENQPQHF. CDR3 nucleotides: TGTGCCAGCAGTTACGAGAATCAGCCCCAGCATTTT.

CDR3 DNA: TGTGCCAGCAGCCCTCAACCCTACGAGCAGTACTTC. Its translation: CASSPQPYEQYF. The V gene is TRBV7-2, the J gene TRBJ2-7; D gene ambiguous. Trimming shortened V by 5 bases and J by 2 bases, and 7 bases separated the two germline ends. The germline CDR1 and CDR2 sequences are SGHTA and FQGNSA. This CDR3 comprises 12 residues.

V usage is TRBV30 and J usage is TRBJ1-3; D might be TRBD1 (6 bases). CDR1 and CDR2 from the germline V gene are GTSNPN and SVGIG (reference sequence). The CDR3 loop spans 16 amino acids. Between the trimmed V and J ends, which lost 2 bases and 4 bases, there was a span of 18 bases. CDR3 sequence reads: CAWSSGTLYAGNTIYF. Written as DNA, the CDR3 is TGTGCCTGGAGTTCCGGGACATTATATGCCGGAAACACCATATATTTT. The full variable domain, completed using reference TRBV30 and TRBJ1-3, is SQTIHQWPATLVQPVGSPLSLECTVEGTSNPNLYWYRQAAGRGLQLLFYSVGIGQISSEVPQNLSASRPQDRQFILSSKKLLLSDSGFYLCAWSSGTLYAGNTIYFGEGSWLTVV.

The chain uses TRBV18 and TRBJ2-3; unclear D gene. The germline CDR1 and CDR2 sequences are KGHSH and LQKENI. V was shortened by 3 bases and J by 6 bases, with 16 bases between the two germline ends. This CDR3 is built from 15 residues. The CDR3 bases are TGTGCCAGCTCACCTCAGGAACTCCCTCAGGATACGCAGTATTTT. It translates to CASSPQELPQDTQYF.

In DNA form, the CDR3 reads TGCGCCAGCAGCCAAGGGACGGACGTCTACTACACCTTC. Translation gives CASSQGTDVYYTF. This rearrangement joins TRBV4-1 to TRBJ1-2; D is ambiguous. Per germline, CDR1 MGHRA and CDR2 YSYEKL. V gave up 1 base and J gave up 10 bases, with 13 bases separating them. The CDR3 totals 13 residues.

V and J are TRBV6-6 and TRBJ1-1; the D gene is possibly TRBD1 (6 bases). Trimming took 6 bases from V and 4 from J, leaving 12 bases between them. The CDR3 is made up of 13 amino acids. The V gene's germline CDR1 is MNHNY and CDR2 SVGAGI (reference sequence). The CDR3 DNA reads TGTGCCAGCAGCTCACAGGGAGGCACTGAAGCTTTCTTT. Translated: CASSSQGGTEAFF.

The rearrangement joins TRBV29-1 to TRBJ2-7, with D perhaps matching TRBD1 or TRBD2 (5 bases each). This CDR3 is 12 amino acids long. CDR1 and CDR2 from the germline V gene are SQVTM and ANQGSEA. Trimming cost V 3 bases and J 7 bases, with 13 bases left between them. The CDR3 DNA follows: TGCAGCGTTGACAGGGATGGGGGAGAGCAGTACTTC. Protein product: CSVDRDGGEQYF.

The chain is built from TRBV23-1 and TRBJ2-2, with D perhaps matching TRBD1 or TRBD2 (5 bases each). TRBV23-1 is recorded as an ORF, its role being uncertain. This CDR3 comprises 17 residues. Trimming stripped 6 bases from V and 4 bases from J, with 21 bases between. The CDR3 coding sequence is TGCGCCAGCAGCCCCCACCTGGCAGGGACCCCCACCGGGGAGCTGTTTTTT. Translating it yields CASSPHLAGTPTGELFF.

V and J are TRBV7-9 and TRBJ2-7, with D unresolved. This CDR3 region has 13 residues. Per the germline V gene, CDR1 is SEHNR and CDR2 is FQNEAQ (reference sequence). V was trimmed by 4 bases and J by 4 bases, leaving 11 bases between them. This CDR3 is CASSSRGRYEQYF. In DNA form, the CDR3 reads TGTGCCAGCAGCTCTCGTGGGCGGTACGAGCAGTACTTC.

This chain links TRBV25-1 with TRBJ2-5; D is possibly TRBD1 (5 bases). V was pared by 7 bases and J by 1 base, with 25 bases between. The CDR3 loop spans 18 amino acids. Germline V gives CDR1 MGHDK, CDR2 SYGVNS. For the CDR3, the DNA is TGTGCCAGCACCTTAGGGCTTGGTCAAGGGGCGGTCCAAGAGACCCAGTACTTC. Protein sequence: CASTLGLGQGAVQETQYF. Combining the CDR3 with reference TRBV25-1 and TRBJ2-5 gives the whole variable domain EADIYQTPRYLVIGTGKKITLECSQTMGHDKMYWYQQDPGMELHLIHYSYGVNSTEKGDLSSESTVSRIRTEHFPLTLESARPSHTSQYLCASTLGLGQGAVQETQYFGPGTRLLVL.

The gene calls are TRBV19 and TRBJ2-7; 13 bases line up with TRBD2. Germline V gene lookup returns CDR1 LNHDA and CDR2 SQIVND (reference sequence). J lost 3 bases, V lost 5 bases, and 1 base had no gene match. The CDR3 length is 14 residues. The CDR3: CASSGLAGVYEQYF. For the CDR3, the DNA is TGTGCCAGTAGTGGACTAGCGGGAGTCTACGAGCAGTACTTC.